This T cell receptor (beta chain) was recovered during a study of blood T cells in healthy people across ages. Study-wide results and caveats: Significant beta diversity loss was already apparent by age approximately 40, declining roughly linearly.

Collection of ten milliliters of peripheral blood was performed for each donor. This clonotype was recorded only once. Antigen specificity is unknown. A much larger clone lies a single base off, so this may be a read error. This CDR3 contains 15 residues. V was shortened by 0 bases and J by 7 bases, with 12 bases between the two germline ends. Germline CDR1 is MNHEY and CDR2 is SVGAGI. Primed by a sample-barcoded 5' primer and a J-beta primer mix, a second PCR proceeded for 7 to 11 cycles. TCRdb analysed the 5' RACE reads with MiXCR anew, one entry per CDR3 protein. Found here are 710,000 or so distinct CDR3 sequences, about 20% of them singletons; the top ten hold 22%.

The receptor was isolated from a man aged 70 or older in good health. This chain joins TRBV6-5 and TRBJ1-4; possible D gene TRBD1, 6 bases. The specimen sequenced was blood. The DNA for the CDR3 is TGTGCCAGCAGTTACTCGGGGACACTTAGTGAAAAACTGTTTTTT. Amino acid sequence: CASSYSGTLSEKLFF.